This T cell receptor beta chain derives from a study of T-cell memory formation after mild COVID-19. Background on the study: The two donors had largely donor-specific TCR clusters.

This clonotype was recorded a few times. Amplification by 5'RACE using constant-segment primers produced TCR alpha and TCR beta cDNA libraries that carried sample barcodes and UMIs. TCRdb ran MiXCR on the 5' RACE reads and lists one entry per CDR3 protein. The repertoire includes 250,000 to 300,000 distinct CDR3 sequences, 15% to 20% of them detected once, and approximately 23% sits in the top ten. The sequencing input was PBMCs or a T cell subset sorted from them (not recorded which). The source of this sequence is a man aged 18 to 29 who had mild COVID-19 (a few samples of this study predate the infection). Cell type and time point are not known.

The CDR3 sequence is CASSPSTTNEKLFF. The CDR3 DNA sequence: TGCGCCAGCAGCCCCTCGACAACTAATGAAAAACTGTTTTTT. The V and J genes are TRBV5-1 and TRBJ1-4; D unclear. Deletions cut 4 bases from V and 0 bases from J, with 7 bases between. The CDR3 loop spans 14 amino acids. The germline V gene encodes CDR1 SGHRS and CDR2 YFSETQ.